A selection of T cell receptor beta chains follows, all from one sample in a study of blood T cell repertoires in COVID-19. The assay was immunoSEQ multiplex PCR, and TCRdb's table has in-frame clones only and misses some. In the table there are 35,000 to 45,000 clones, roughly 84% of which are singletons. Material: peripheral blood. The receptors were gathered from a human donor in a cohort sampled during active COVID-19. Each CDR3 is given with its conserved first and last residue. A D gene is named only where the DNA matches it firmly. Rows may omit the clone size; those that give it use once, few, many or a size class.

V	length	J	size	D	DNA	CDR3
TRBV7-9	12	TRBJ1-2	.	.	TGTGCCAGCAGCACACAGGGCCCTGGCTACACCTTC	CASSTQGPGYTF
TRBV5-4	15	TRBJ1-3	.	.	TGTGCCAGCAGATCAGGGGTGGGCTCTGGAAACACCATATATTTT	CASRSGVGSGNTIYF
TRBV7-3	16	TRBJ2-5	.	TRBD2	TGTGCCAGCAGCCCGTCCCCAGCGGGGGGCTTCGAGACCCAGTACTTC	CASSPSPAGGFETQYF
TRBV5-5	15	TRBJ2-3	.	TRBD1	TGTGCCAGCAGCTTGGAACAGGGGATCACAGATACGCAGTATTTT	CASSLEQGITDTQYF
TRBV6-6	14	TRBJ1-2	.	TRBD1	TGTGCCAGCACCACCGACAGGGTAGGGTATGGCTACACCTTC	CASTTDRVGYGYTF
TRBV5-1	14	TRBJ1-2	.	.	TGCGCCAGCAGCCCGAAGGAGAGTAACTATGGCTACACCTTC	CASSPKESNYGYTF
TRBV13	14	TRBJ2-1	.	.	TGTGCCAGCAGCTTACCCGGGACCTACAATGAGCAGTTCTTC	CASSLPGTYNEQFF
TRBV3-1/TRBV3-2	13	TRBJ2-5	.	TRBD2	TGTGCCAGCAGCCAAGGAGTAGCGGGGGAAAAGTACTTC	CASSQGVAGEKYF
TRBV10-3	14	TRBJ2-7	once	.	TGTGCCATCACGGAGAAGGGGCCCTCCTACGAGCAGTACTTC	CAITEKGPSYEQYF
TRBV4-2	16	TRBJ1-5	.	TRBD1	TGTGCCAGCAGCCAAGTTGACAGGGGAGGCAATCAGCCCCAGCATTTT	CASSQVDRGGNQPQHF
TRBV3-1/TRBV3-2	15	TRBJ1-2	.	.	TGTGCCAGCAGCCAAAATCTCCTTCGTAGTGGTGGCTACACCTTC	CASSQNLLRSGGYTF
TRBV15	14	TRBJ1-1	.	TRBD1	TGTGCCACCAGCAACCCGGGACAGGGTATGAGAACTTTCTTT	CATSNPGQGMRTFF
TRBV30	15	TRBJ2-7	once	TRBD1	TGTGCCTGTTCCCACCGGGACAGGGGCTCCTACGAGCAGTACTTC	CACSHRDRGSYEQYF
TRBV4-1	14	TRBJ1-1	.	.	TGCGCCAGCAGCCTATTCGGGGGTCATCGGGGAGCTTTCTTT	CASSLFGGHRGAFF
TRBV15	18	TRBJ2-4	.	TRBD2	TGTGCCACCAGCAGTCCCGGACTAGCGGGGGTAGCCAAAAACATTCAGTACTTC	CATSSPGLAGVAKNIQYF
TRBV7-8	16	TRBJ1-3	.	.	TGTGCCAGCAGCTTAGCCCCTGGAGGGCTCGGAAACACCATATATTTT	CASSLAPGGLGNTIYF
TRBV9	16	TRBJ1-2	.	.	TGTGCCAGCAGCGTAACCGAAGGGGCGGAGAACTATGGCTACACCTTC	CASSVTEGAENYGYTF
TRBV7-9	15	TRBJ2-7	.	TRBD1	TGTGCCAGCAGCAGGGACAGGGGGGCGAACTACGAGCAGTACTTC	CASSRDRGANYEQYF
TRBV27	14	TRBJ1-2	.	.	TGTGCCAGCAGTTTATCTTCAGGGATGAGTGGCTACACCTTC	CASSLSSGMSGYTF
TRBV7-6	16	TRBJ1-5	.	.	TGTGCCAGCAGCTTAGGGGTTTCGGGGAGCAATCAGCCCCAGCATTTT	CASSLGVSGSNQPQHF
TRBV5-1	15	TRBJ1-2	.	TRBD1	TGCGCCAGCAGATCACAGACAGGGCCAAGCTATGGCTACACCTTC	CASRSQTGPSYGYTF
TRBV7-3	14	TRBJ2-3	few	TRBD1	TGTGCCAGCAGCCGGGGACAGTCCACAGATACGCAGTATTTT	CASSRGQSTDTQYF
TRBV9	14	TRBJ1-2	.	.	TGTGCCAGCAGCCCCCAACAGTCCCTCTATGGCTACACCTTC	CASSPQQSLYGYTF
TRBV12-3/TRBV12-4	13	TRBJ2-5	.	.	TGTGCCAGCAGATGGGCCGTACAAGAGACCCAGTACTTC	CASRWAVQETQYF
TRBV10-3	14	TRBJ2-6	.	.	TGTGCCATGGCCAGGGGTCCTGGGGCCAACGTCCTGACTTTC	CAMARGPGANVLTF
TRBV4-2	17	TRBJ2-3	.	TRBD2	TGTGCCAGCAGCCAAGGGACTAGCGGGGGGGCCAGAGATACGCAGTATTTT	CASSQGTSGGARDTQYF
TRBV6-5	14	TRBJ2-7	.	TRBD2	TGTGCCAGCCTGCGGGGGTACCCGGGCCGGGAGCAGTACTTC	CASLRGYPGREQYF
TRBV19	13	TRBJ1-1	medium-sized	.	TGTGCCAGTAGGAAACAGTGGGGCTCTGAAGCTTTCTTT	CASRKQWGSEAFF
TRBV10-3	15	TRBJ2-7	.	TRBD2	TGTGCCATCAGTGAGTCACGCGGGGGGGTAAGGGAGCAGTACTTC	CAISESRGGVREQYF
TRBV6-6	15	TRBJ1-2	.	.	TGTGCCAGCAGTTACTCGTCTCGGGGGGCGCAGGGCTACACCTTC	CASSYSSRGAQGYTF